Each of the 11 T cell receptor beta chains below was sequenced from the same sample in a study of OX40 agonist ivuxolimab in advanced cancers. Here immunoSEQ multiplex PCR was the method, and the copy in TCRdb shows in-frame clones only, minus some. Of around 60,000 clones listed, approximately 91% are singletons. This material consisted of CD4+ or CD8+ T cells sorted from blood, taken in a trial of the OX40 agonist ivuxolimab. The receptors were sampled from an adult with an advanced solid tumor such as melanoma, head and neck, liver or kidney cancer.

In this sample, this clone turned up once. V is TRBV7-9 and J is TRBJ2-1; D not resolved. CDR1 and CDR2 (germline): SEHNR, FQNEAQ (reference sequence). CDR3 length: 16 amino acids. The germline V and J ends were trimmed by 5 bases and 8 bases, with 22 bases remaining between them. This CDR3 is CASSTPGATPGHEQFF. CDR3 nucleotide sequence: TGTGCCAGCAGCACCCCGGGTGCGACCCCCGGTCATGAGCAGTTCTTC.

The chain links TRBV6-5 to TRBJ1-5; D call uncertain. Trimming took 8 bases from V and 2 from J, leaving 7 bases between them. CDR1 and CDR2 (germline): MNHEY, SVGAGI. There are 12 residues in the CDR3. Here the CDR3 reads CASLDGNQPQHF. CDR3 sequence (DNA): TGTGCCAGCTTAGACGGCAATCAGCCCCAGCATTTT.

This clone was seen more than once but under ten times. The chain combines TRBV2 with TRBJ2-7; D remains ambiguous. Germline V gene data show CDR1 as SNHLY and CDR2 as FYNNEI. The CDR3 has 13 amino acids. Trimming took off 0 bases at V and 2 bases at J, with 5 bases between the two ends. CDR3 sequence reads: CASSEADPYEQYF. DNA for the CDR3: TGTGCCAGCAGTGAAGCCGACCCCTACGAGCAGTACTTC.

V and J are TRBV5-6 and TRBJ1-2, with 8 bases aligning to TRBD1. Per germline, CDR1 SGHDT and CDR2 YYEEEE. The CDR3 spans 14 residues. Unmatched junction bases numbered 10, after V lost 5 bases and J lost 7 bases. In nucleotides, the CDR3 is TGTGCCAGCAGTTATGGACAGGGCCATACTGGCTACACCTTC. Protein product: CASSYGQGHTGYTF.

Only one count was recorded for this clone. J is TRBJ2-3 and V is TRBV11-1, with TRBD2 identical over 7 bases. Trimming removed 3 bases from V and 4 bases from J; junction bases left unmatched: 19. The germline CDR1 and CDR2 sequences are SGHAT and FQDESV (reference sequence). The CDR3 is made up of 19 amino acids. The CDR3 protein is CASSLTPSGFAGEADTQYF. For the CDR3, the DNA is TGTGCCAGCAGCTTGACCCCCTCGGGCTTTGCGGGAGAAGCAGATACGCAGTATTTT.

The chain couples TRBV10-1 to TRBJ2-3; 7 bases map to TRBD2. The ends lost 2 bases at V and 2 bases at J; junction bases unmatched: 7. Germline CDR1 WNHNN, CDR2 SYGVQD (reference sequence). CDR3 size: 16 residues. The CDR3 nucleotides are TGCGCCAGCAGTGAGATTCTAGCGGAAGCCACAGATACGCAGTATTTT. It yields the protein CASSEILAEATDTQYF.

V usage is TRBV4-3 and J usage is TRBJ2-7, with D possibly being TRBD2 (5 bases). CDR3 length: 11 amino acids. V was clipped by 1 base and J by 7 bases, with 5 bases between them. CDR1 and CDR2 from the germline V gene are LGHNA and YSLEER. The CDR3 nucleotides are TGCGCCAGCAGCCAAGGGAGGGAGCAGTACTTC. Protein: CASSQGREQYF.

The chain uses TRBV28 and TRBJ1-1; D is unresolved. The CDR3 totals 14 residues. Germline V gene data show CDR1 as MDHEN and CDR2 as SYDVKM. Trimming cost V 2 bases and J 3 bases, with 10 bases left between them. The CDR3 DNA is TGTGCCAGCAGTTTACTGGGGTCGGACACTGAAGCTTTCTTT. It specifies CASSLLGSDTEAFF.

The chain carries TRBV19 and TRBJ1-2, with D unclear. The CDR3 is made up of 13 amino acids. The germline gives CDR1 LNHDA, CDR2 SQIVND (reference sequence). The ends were cut back, 3 bases at V and 1 base at J, with 6 bases in the middle. CDR3 DNA sequence: TGTGCCAGTAGTATGGACGGTAACTATGGCTACACCTTC. As protein: CASSMDGNYGYTF.

The rearrangement links TRBV9 to TRBJ1-1, with D perhaps TRBD1 (5 bases). CDR3 length: 14 residues. Trimming pared 3 bases from V and 0 bases from J, leaving 9 bases between. Germline loops: CDR1 SGDLS, CDR2 YYNGEE. The CDR3 bases are TGTGCCAGCAGCGCAGGGATCTTGAACACTGAAGCTTTCTTT. Translation: CASSAGILNTEAFF.

The V and J genes are TRBV28 and TRBJ2-7, with D maybe TRBD2 (6 bases). Germline assignment: CDR1 MDHEN and CDR2 SYDVKM. Trimming cost V 1 base and J 2 bases, with 12 bases left between them. This CDR3 contains 15 residues. The CDR3 coding sequence is TGTGCCAGCAGTTTATTATTTGGGGAGGCCTACGAGCAGTACTTC. Its translation: CASSLLFGEAYEQYF. The full variable domain, completed using reference TRBV28 and TRBJ2-7, is DVKVTQSSRYLVKRTGEKVFLECVQDMDHENMFWYRQDPGLGLRLIYFSYDVKMKEKGDIPEGYSVSREKKERFSLILESASTNQTSMYLCASSLLFGEAYEQYFGPGTRLTVT.